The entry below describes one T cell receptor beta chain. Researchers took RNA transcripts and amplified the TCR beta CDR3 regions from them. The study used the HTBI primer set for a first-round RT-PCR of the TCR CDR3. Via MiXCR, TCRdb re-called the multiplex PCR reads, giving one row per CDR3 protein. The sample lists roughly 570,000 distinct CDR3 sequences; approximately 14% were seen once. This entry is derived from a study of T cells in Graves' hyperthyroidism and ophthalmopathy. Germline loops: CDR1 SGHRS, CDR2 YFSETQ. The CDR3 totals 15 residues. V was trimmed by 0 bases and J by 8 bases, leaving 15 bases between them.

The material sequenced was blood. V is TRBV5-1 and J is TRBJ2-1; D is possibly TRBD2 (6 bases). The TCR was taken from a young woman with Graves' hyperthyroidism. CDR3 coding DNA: TGCGCCAGCAGCTTGGCCACTAGCCCGAGCGATGAGCAGTTCTTC. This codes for CASSLATSPSDEQFF.